One and the same sample provided the 20 T cell receptor beta chains below, sequenced in a study of T cell repertoires in cytomegalovirus infection. These receptors have no identified antigens. TCRdb re-called the reads through MiXCR, storing one row per CDR3 protein. The table lists approximately 770,000 distinct CDR3 sequences, roughly 28% of them singletons. The source was cultured CD8+ T cells from PBMCs, collected from culture after CMV antigen stimulation. Source of these receptors: a human donor in good health (CMV status not recorded). Some clones in this sample may be carry-over from other donors' samples.

This clonotype was observed a handful of times. The rearrangement joins TRBV7-9 to TRBJ2-3, with a tentative D call TRBD2 (6 bases). Deletions cut 6 bases from V and 2 bases from J, with 12 bases between. Looked up from germline, CDR1 is SEHNR and CDR2 is FQNEAQ (reference sequence). The CDR3 runs 14 residues. The CDR3 DNA follows: TGTGCCAGCAGGAGGACTATACACACAGATACGCAGTATTTT. It specifies CASRRTIHTDTQYF.

The table lists this clonotype with a few counts. Here the CDR3 reads CASSPPTTGWNIQYF. Written as DNA, the CDR3 is TGTGCCAGCAGTCCACCGACGACAGGGTGGAACATTCAGTACTTC. The chain couples TRBV28 to TRBJ2-4; 7 nucleotides line up with TRBD1. Per the germline V gene, CDR1 is MDHEN and CDR2 is SYDVKM. Trimming removed 5 bases from V and 7 bases from J; junction bases left unmatched: 11. This CDR3 comprises 15 residues.

The V and J genes are TRBV29-1 and TRBJ1-2; the D gene is possibly TRBD1 (5 bases). V was shortened by 2 bases and J by 4 bases, with 23 bases between the two germline ends. This CDR3 comprises 17 residues. Per germline, CDR1 SQVTM and CDR2 ANQGSEA. The CDR3 protein is CSVEHRDGAYGLYGYTF. CDR3 nucleotides: TGCAGCGTTGAACACCGGGACGGAGCCTATGGGCTCTATGGCTACACCTTC. Looking up the rest from reference TRBV29-1 and TRBJ1-2 gives the full variable domain: SAVISQKPSRDICQRGTSLTIQCQVDSQVTMMFWYRQQPGQSLTLIATANQGSEATYESGFVIDKFPISRPNLTFSTLTVSNMSPEDSSIYLCSVEHRDGAYGLYGYTFGSGTRLTVV.

This clonotype was seen a handful of times. J is TRBJ2-1 and V is TRBV28; 7 nucleotides agree with TRBD1. Trimming took 5 bases from V and 4 from J; bases not matched to a gene: 11. The CDR3 runs 16 residues. The germline gives CDR1 MDHEN, CDR2 SYDVKM. The CDR3 here is CASSPLRQGRYNEQFF. In DNA, the CDR3 is TGTGCCAGCAGTCCACTAAGACAGGGTCGGTACAATGAGCAGTTCTTC.

As for this clonotype: The junction differs from germline at one of its ends, possibly a read error. The V gene is TRBV7-2, the J gene TRBJ1-2; TRBD1 matches at 11 bases. Looked up from germline, CDR1 is SGHTA and CDR2 is FQGNSA. The length of the CDR3 is 14 residues. The CDR3 loop is CVSSHGTGGDGYTF. The CDR3 DNA reads as TGTGTCAGCAGCCACGGGACAGGGGGAGATGGCTACACCTTC.

The chain employs TRBV20-1 and TRBJ1-6, with 8 bases aligning to TRBD1. Germline V gene lookup returns CDR1 DFQATT and CDR2 SNEGSKA (reference sequence). The CDR3 runs to 18 residues. Trimming cost V 0 bases and J 6 bases; bases outside gene matches: 13. The CDR3 sequence: CSARDGGGQGFFNSPLHF. CDR3 DNA: TGCAGTGCTAGAGATGGGGGAGGACAGGGCTTCTTTAATTCACCCCTCCACTTT.

This clonotype was observed many times. The rearrangement joins TRBV18 to TRBJ2-7; D gene uncertain. The CDR3 runs to 13 residues. Per germline, CDR1 KGHSH and CDR2 LQKENI. V was shortened by 2 bases and J by 5 bases, with 10 bases between the two germline ends. CDR3 region: CASSPGMGNEQYV. In nucleotides, the CDR3 is TGTGCCAGCTCACCAGGGATGGGGAACGAGCAGTACGTC.

This clonotype was seen ten or more times. The chain has TRBV12-3 or TRBV12-4 and TRBJ1-5; no clear D gene. V lost 3 bases to trimming and J lost 6 bases, with 12 bases between them. This CDR3 contains 14 residues. DNA for the CDR3: TGTGCCAGCAGTTTGATCAGTGTTAGTCAGCCCCAGCATTTT. Amino acids: CASSLISVSQPQHF.

This clonotype appeared once. V and J are TRBV2 and TRBJ2-3; the D is unclear. This CDR3 contains 9 residues. V lost 6 bases and J 12 bases, leaving 7 bases between the germline ends. The germline V gene encodes CDR1 SNHLY and CDR2 FYNNEI. The CDR3 nucleotides are TGTGCCAGCAGCGTCGACCAGTATTTT. This codes for CASSVDQYF.

Only one count was recorded for this clonotype. The chain combines TRBV12-5 with TRBJ2-1; 8 bases align to TRBD2. V shed 6 bases and J 6 bases; nucleotides not matched to a gene: 16. CDR1 is LGHNT and CDR2 is FRNRAP in the germline V gene. The CDR3 spans 17 residues. The CDR3 here is CASGTPSEAGEINEQFF. The CDR3 DNA is TGTGCTAGTGGCACTCCCTCTGAAGCGGGGGAGATCAATGAGCAGTTCTTC. Variable domain in full (rest from reference TRBV12-5 and TRBJ2-1): DARVTQTPRHKVTEMGQEVTMRCQPILGHNTVFWYRQTMMQGLELLAYFRNRAPLDDSGMPKDRFSAEMPDATLATLKIQPSEPRDSAVYFCASGTPSEAGEINEQFFGPGTRLTVL.

The chain is built from TRBV6-2 or TRBV6-3 and TRBJ2-7, with 7 positions matching TRBD1. Trimming at V came to 7 bases and at J to 0 bases, leaving 18 bases not matched to a gene. Per germline, CDR1 MNHEY and CDR2 SVGEGT. The CDR3 totals 18 residues. DNA for the CDR3: TGTGCCAGCAAGAACCCCCTCACCGGGACAGTGGGCTCCTACGAGCAGTACGTC. Translated: CASKNPLTGTVGSYEQYV.

This clonotype came up a few times. The chain combines TRBV5-4 with TRBJ2-3; 9 positions agree with TRBD2. The germline V gene encodes CDR1 SGHNT and CDR2 YYREEE (reference sequence). The ends lost 4 bases at V and 5 bases at J; junction bases unmatched: 5. This CDR3 has 14 amino acids. The CDR3 DNA is TGTGCCAGCAGCCCGGCGGGGGGGGGAGATACGCAGTATTTT. It specifies CASSPAGGGDTQYF.

The gene calls are TRBV5-1 and TRBJ1-2; no firm D call. Germline CDR1 reads SGHRS; CDR2 reads YFSETQ. CDR3 length equals 18 residues. Trimming removed 2 bases at V and 5 bases at J, with 25 bases between. In DNA form, the CDR3 reads TGCGCCAGCAGCTTCCGAAGGGCTACAGAGAAGGGCTTGTATGGCTACACCTTC. This sequence encodes CASSFRRATEKGLYGYTF.

The V and J genes are TRBV5-6 and TRBJ1-2; D is perhaps TRBD1 (5 bases). Deletions cut 4 bases from V and 8 bases from J, with 15 bases between. In germline, CDR1 is SGHDT, CDR2 YYEEEE. The CDR3 is made up of 13 amino acids. Written as DNA, the CDR3 is TGTGCCAGCAGCGGGGTCGGGGGGACGGGCTACACCTTC. Its translation: CASSGVGGTGYTF.

The chain carries TRBV18 and TRBJ1-1; D uncertain. Germline loops: CDR1 KGHSH, CDR2 LQKENI. The ends were cut back, 2 bases at V and 2 bases at J, with 9 bases in the middle. This CDR3 region has 14 residues. The CDR3 DNA is TGTGCCAGCTCACCAAACAAACTCAACACTGAAGCTTTCTTT. It yields the protein CASSPNKLNTEAFF.

The chain couples TRBV6-1 to TRBJ1-5; possibly TRBD1 for D (5 bases). Trimming removed 1 base at V and 4 bases at J, with 8 bases between. CDR3 size: 14 residues. In germline, CDR1 is MNHNS, CDR2 SASEGT. The CDR3 loop reads CASSEGGVNQPQHF. DNA of the CDR3: TGTGCCAGCAGTGAAGGAGGGGTAAATCAGCCCCAGCATTTT.

This chain uses TRBV27 with TRBJ2-7; TRBD2 aligns across 13 bases. This CDR3 contains 18 residues. Germline-derived CDR1 and CDR2 are MNHEY and SMNVEV (reference sequence). V was pared by 0 bases and J by 7 bases, with 12 bases of the junction left unmatched. CDR3 DNA: TGTGCCAGCAGTTTATCCCGGACTAGCGGGGGACGCCCGGGAGAGCAGTACTTC. Protein: CASSLSRTSGGRPGEQYF.

The genes are TRBV6-5 and TRBJ1-2, with D perhaps TRBD1 (6 bases). The CDR3 contains 16 residues. The V end lost 2 bases, the J end lost 4 bases, and 17 bases lay between the germline ends. Germline CDR1 reads MNHEY; CDR2 reads SVGAGI. This CDR3 is CASSYGGITGLYGYTF. CDR3 DNA sequence: TGTGCCAGCAGTTACGGGGGCATCACAGGGCTCTATGGCTACACCTTC.

The chain links TRBV6-1 to TRBJ2-7; D unclear. Deletions cut 6 bases from V and 0 bases from J, with 9 bases between. Germline CDR1 MNHNS, CDR2 SASEGT. This CDR3 is built from 13 residues. The CDR3 bases are TGTGCCAGCAGACCGGCGGTCTCCTACGAGCAGTACTTC. Translation gives CASRPAVSYEQYF.

The chain is built from TRBV27 and TRBJ2-5; D is ambiguous. This CDR3 is built from 15 residues. Trimming left V 5 bases short and J 4 bases short, with 17 bases between. Germline loops: CDR1 MNHEY, CDR2 SMNVEV (reference sequence). Here the CDR3 DNA reads TGTGCCAGCAGTCCCCGAGGTAGATCTCCAGAGACCCAGTACTTC. Translated, it gives CASSPRGRSPETQYF.